Included here is one T cell receptor (beta chain) sequence, with context. Its target is not known. The record originates from a study of CD8+ T cells in alopecia areata. Across the whole study: It was oral tofacitinib, at 5 to 10 mg twice daily, that treated patients received.

Study observations and caveats: Sequenced scalp T cells also include alphabeta T cells resident in normal skin. The study found TCR sharing across patients less clear than in mice, possibly for HLA reasons.

cDNA serving as the sequencing template came from extracted, reverse transcribed RNA. Method: immunoSEQ multiplex PCR; TCRdb's copy keeps in-frame clones and lacks some. The sample yields 80,000 to 100,000 clones, about 40% seen once. CDR3 length: 14 amino acids. Trimming removed 3 bases at V and 1 base at J, with 7 bases between. This receptor was identified in a human donor with alopecia areata. The chain carries TRBV5-3 and TRBJ2-2; D uncertain. TRBV5-3 carries the ORF label, with uncertain function. Source material: CD4+ T cells sorted from blood. CDR3 coding DNA: TGTGCCAGAAGCTGGAACAGGAACACCGGGGAGCTGTTTTTT. Its translation is CARSWNRNTGELFF.